The clone carrying this T cell receptor beta chain was seen once. CDR3 length: 13 residues. CDR1 and CDR2 from the germline V gene are ENHRY and SYGVKD. V was clipped by 8 bases and J by 1 base; unmatched bases: 1. The record originates from a study of blood T cell repertoires in COVID-19. Across the whole study: COVID-19 samples collected from the United States, Italy and Spain covered acute and convalescent phases. PBMCs, B-cell-depleted T cells, or T cells were the source of the cDNA or gDNA that made up the material.

Original analysis: For nucleated cells, counts were estimated from reference gene primer amplification. Method: immunoSEQ multiplex PCR; TCRdb's copy keeps in-frame clones and lacks some. Clone size and V and J calls were adopted from that table, with D and trimming inferred from the DNA. The table shows 200,000 to 250,000 clones, with roughly four fifths occurring only once. The chain carries TRBV10-3 and TRBJ1-2, with TRBD1 identical over 10 bases. This TCR came from a woman in her seventies with acute or convalescent COVID-19. Sequenced material: peripheral blood. The CDR3 here is CAIGTGDNYGYTF. The DNA for the CDR3 is TGTGCCATCGGGACAGGGGATAACTATGGCTACACCTTC.